One sample yielded the 19 T cell receptor beta chains listed below, sequenced in a study of blood T cell repertoires in COVID-19. Libraries were prepared by immunoSEQ multiplex PCR; TCRdb keeps only in-frame clonotypes and omits some of them. The sample shows about 250,000 clones, around 84% of them seen only once. Sequencing was carried out using PBMCs or T cells enriched from blood (not recorded which). The receptors derive from a man in his forties who had been exposed to COVID-19.

Comments on this clone: At one boundary the junction diverges from the germline segment, which might be a read error. This chain joins TRBV25-1 and TRBJ1-6; 8 bases align to TRBD1. The CDR3 is made up of 13 amino acids. Germline values: CDR1 MGHDK, CDR2 SYGVNS. CDR3 sequence reads: CASSLTDRGPFFF. DNA of the CDR3: TGTGCCAGCAGCCTAACAGACAGGGGTCCCTTTTTCTTT.

The rearrangement links TRBV11-2 to TRBJ2-7, with a weak D call TRBD1 (6 bases). CDR1 SGHAT and CDR2 FQNNGV come from the germline V gene. The V end lost 5 bases, the J end lost 4 bases, and 15 bases lay between the germline ends. The CDR3 is 14 residues long. CDR3 bases: TGTGCCAGCAGCGCCTACAGGGTTGGTTACGAGCAGTACTTC. Translating it yields CASSAYRVGYEQYF. The whole variable domain, remainder taken from reference TRBV11-2 and TRBJ2-7, is EAGVAQSPRYKIIEKRQSVAFWCNPISGHATLYWYQQILGQGPKLLIQFQNNGVVDDSQLPKDRFSAERLKGVDSTLKIQPAKLEDSAVYLCASSAYRVGYEQYFGPGTRLTVT.

The chain carries TRBV19 and TRBJ2-5; 8 bases agree with TRBD1. With 4 bases clipped from V and 5 bases from J, the junction kept 6 bases outside the gene matches. The V gene's germline CDR1 is LNHDA and CDR2 SQIVND (reference sequence). CDR3 length: 14 amino acids. This chain's CDR3 is CASSNWTGLETQYF. The CDR3 bases are TGTGCCAGTAGTAACTGGACAGGGCTGGAGACCCAGTACTTC. Combining the CDR3 with reference TRBV19 and TRBJ2-5 gives the whole variable domain DGGITQSPKYLFRKEGQNVTLSCEQNLNHDAMYWYRQDPGQGLRLIYYSQIVNDFQKGDIAEGYSVSREKKESFPLTVTSAQKNPTAFYLCASSNWTGLETQYFGPGTRLLVL.

As DNA, the CDR3 is TGTGCCACCAGTGATTTTGCTAGCGGGGGCACAGATACGCAGTATTTT. Its translation is CATSDFASGGTDTQYF. This chain joins TRBV24-1 and TRBJ2-3, with TRBD2 identical over 9 bases. Germline V lookup: CDR1 KGHDR, CDR2 SFDVKD. This CDR3 has 16 residues. V lost 1 base to trimming and J lost 1 base; unmatched junction nucleotides: 2.

V usage is TRBV10-1 and J usage is TRBJ1-4; the D is unclear. Germline CDR1 and CDR2: WNHNN and SYGVQD (reference sequence). The CDR3 consists of 15 residues. With 2 bases removed from V and 8 bases from J, the gap between germline ends came to 15 bases. This CDR3 reads CASSEGYGGSEKLFF. For the CDR3, the DNA is TGCGCCAGCAGTGAGGGGTACGGAGGGTCCGAAAAACTGTTTTTT.

V and J are TRBV3-1 (or the pseudogene TRBV3-2) and TRBJ1-3; D ambiguous. The ends were cut back, 0 bases at V and 10 bases at J, with 13 bases in the middle. This CDR3 contains 14 residues. The germline CDR1 and CDR2 sequences are LGHDT and YNNKEL (reference sequence). CDR3 sequence reads: CASSQDPRGLTIYF. The CDR3 DNA follows: TGTGCCAGCAGCCAAGATCCGCGAGGTCTGACCATATATTTT.

V usage is TRBV24-1 and J usage is TRBJ2-5; no clear D gene. The CDR3 is made up of 14 amino acids. Germline values: CDR1 KGHDR, CDR2 SFDVKD. Trimming removed 1 base from V and 9 bases from J, with 14 bases in between. CDR3 sequence: CATSDFSCRWAQYF. The CDR3 DNA reads TGTGCCACCAGTGATTTTAGCTGCCGGTGGGCCCAGTACTTC.

The chain joins TRBV7-6 to TRBJ1-2, with no clear D. V was trimmed by 5 bases and J by 4 bases, leaving 17 bases between them. From germline, CDR1 is SGHVS and CDR2 FNYEAQ. This CDR3 region has 15 residues. Here the CDR3 reads CASSQTPEATYGYTF. As DNA, the CDR3 is TGTGCCAGCAGCCAGACACCGGAGGCGACCTATGGCTACACCTTC.

This chain links TRBV2 with TRBJ2-1; TRBD2 agrees at 12 bases. V lost 7 bases, J lost 13 bases, and 17 bases stayed unmatched. Per germline, CDR1 SNHLY and CDR2 FYNNEI. This CDR3 has 16 amino acids. CDR3 in amino acids: CASTKAGGLAGSGQFF. The CDR3 nucleotides are TGTGCCAGCACCAAAGCCGGGGGACTAGCGGGTTCGGGTCAGTTCTTC.

This rearrangement joins TRBV24-1 to TRBJ1-1; D gene unclear. CDR1 is KGHDR and CDR2 is SFDVKD in the germline V gene. Deletions cut 6 bases from V and 5 bases from J, with 6 bases between. The CDR3 extends over 11 amino acids. CDR3 amino acids: CATSSGTEAFF. As DNA, the CDR3 is TGTGCCACCAGTTCCGGGACTGAAGCTTTCTTT.

Only a few counts were recorded for this clone. The chain joins TRBV5-4 to TRBJ1-2; weak D call: TRBD1 (5 bases). Trimming cost V 1 base and J 0 bases, with 13 bases left between them. Germline values: CDR1 SGHNT, CDR2 YYREEE (reference sequence). The CDR3 is 16 amino acids. The CDR3 loop is CASSLRRGLANYGYTF. The CDR3 DNA follows: TGTGCCAGCAGCTTGCGTAGGGGATTAGCTAACTATGGCTACACCTTC.

The chain joins TRBV7-9 to TRBJ2-7, with a weak D call TRBD2 (7 bases). The V end lost 5 bases, the J end lost 7 bases, and 21 bases lay between the germline ends. The germline CDR1 and CDR2 sequences are SEHNR and FQNEAQ (reference sequence). The CDR3 is made up of 15 amino acids. The CDR3 region is CASSNMGGPFGEQYF. Here the CDR3 DNA reads TGTGCCAGCAGCAATATGGGGGGGCCCTTCGGGGAGCAGTACTTC.

The chain carries TRBV2 and TRBJ1-5; 10 nucleotides agree with TRBD1. J lost 1 base, V lost 6 bases, and 6 bases had no gene match. The CDR3 loop spans 16 amino acids. Germline CDR1 is SNHLY and CDR2 is FYNNEI. The CDR3 here is CASRVGTGVSNQPQHF. As DNA, the CDR3 is TGTGCCAGCAGAGTGGGGACAGGGGTCAGCAATCAGCCCCAGCATTTT.

The chain recombines TRBV19 with TRBJ1-5, with a tentative D call TRBD1 (6 bases). Germline V gives CDR1 LNHDA, CDR2 SQIVND (reference sequence). The CDR3 is 15 amino acids. Trimming cost V 1 base and J 6 bases, with 13 bases left between them. CDR3 loop: CASSIARGGSQPQHF. In DNA, the CDR3 is TGTGCCAGTAGTATAGCACGGGGGGGCTCTCAGCCCCAGCATTTT. Full variable domain (missing parts from reference TRBV19 and TRBJ1-5): DGGITQSPKYLFRKEGQNVTLSCEQNLNHDAMYWYRQDPGQGLRLIYYSQIVNDFQKGDIAEGYSVSREKKESFPLTVTSAQKNPTAFYLCASSIARGGSQPQHFGDGTRLSIL.

The rearrangement uses TRBV11-2 and TRBJ2-7; the D gene is possibly TRBD2 (6 bases). The V end was cut by 5 bases, the J end by 2 bases, with 13 bases between. Germline V gene sequence: CDR1 SGHAT, CDR2 FQNNGV. The CDR3 contains 14 residues. Here the CDR3 reads CASSPGGTAYEQYF. The CDR3 DNA reads TGTGCCAGCAGCCCCGGGGGAACTGCCTACGAGCAGTACTTC.

The gene calls are TRBV6-1 and TRBJ2-4; maybe TRBD1 (5 bases). The CDR3 length is 10 residues. Trimming left V 3 bases short and J 11 bases short, with 5 bases between. Germline values: CDR1 MNHNS, CDR2 SASEGT. As DNA, the CDR3 is TGTGCCAGCAGTGAGGGGCTTCAGTACTTC. Translating gives CASSEGLQYF.

This clone was recorded a few times. The rearrangement joins TRBV7-6 to TRBJ2-2; weak D call: TRBD2 (5 bases). Trimming stripped 5 bases from V and 7 bases from J, with 14 bases between. CDR1 is SGHVS and CDR2 is FNYEAQ in the germline V gene. The CDR3 length is 14 residues. The CDR3 here is CASSIHGLRGELFF. CDR3 nucleotide sequence: TGTGCCAGCAGCATTCACGGACTGCGCGGGGAGCTGTTTTTT.

The rearrangement joins TRBV19 to TRBJ2-5; D is possibly TRBD2 (6 bases). CDR3 size: 15 residues. CDR1 and CDR2 from the germline V gene are LNHDA and SQIVND (reference sequence). Trimming cost V 0 bases and J 5 bases, with 13 bases left between them. The CDR3 here is CASSIDLDGGETQYF. DNA of the CDR3: TGTGCCAGTAGTATAGATCTAGACGGAGGGGAGACCCAGTACTTC. Using reference TRBV19 and TRBJ2-5 for the parts outside the CDR3, the full variable domain is DGGITQSPKYLFRKEGQNVTLSCEQNLNHDAMYWYRQDPGQGLRLIYYSQIVNDFQKGDIAEGYSVSREKKESFPLTVTSAQKNPTAFYLCASSIDLDGGETQYFGPGTRLLVL.

This chain connects TRBV19 to TRBJ2-7, with 8 bases lining up with TRBD2. The CDR3 consists of 15 residues. The V and J ends lost 5 bases and 3 bases, in that order; junction bases with no gene match: 9. Germline V gene data show CDR1 as LNHDA and CDR2 as SQIVND (reference sequence). In DNA form, the CDR3 reads TGTGCCAGTAGTCAGGGAGCGGGAGAGATCTACGAGCAGTACTTC. It codes for CASSQGAGEIYEQYF.